The entry below describes one TCR beta chain. The sample is drawn from a study of blood T cell repertoires in COVID-19. Study context: COVID-19 samples from acute and convalescent phases originated in the United States, Italy and Spain. PBMCs, B-cell-depleted T cells, or T cells were the source of the cDNA or gDNA that made up the material.

Under the authors' procedure: Amplification with reference gene primers provided the estimates of nucleated cell counts. Generated by immunoSEQ multiplex PCR, the TCRdb table keeps only in-frame clones and is missing some. V and J calls and clone size are copied from that table; D and trimming were computed from the DNA. The table records about 150,000 clones, roughly nine tenths of them present only once. The sequenced sample consisted of peripheral blood. This TCR came from a woman aged 70 to 79 with acute or convalescent COVID-19.

The CDR3 DNA sequence: TGTGCCAGCAAATCTCGAGGACAGGGGGCTTTTACTGAAGCTTTCTTT. It encodes CASKSRGQGAFTEAFF. The chain uses TRBV28 and TRBJ1-1; 11 bases map to TRBD1. CDR1 is MDHEN, CDR2 SYDVKM, per germline. V lost 7 bases and J lost 5; bases outside the gene matches: 12. The CDR3 contains 16 residues.